This T cell receptor (beta chain) was recorded in a study of blood T cells in healthy people across ages. The study, taken as a whole, reports: Compared with aged donors, long-lived donors showed fewer expanded clones, suggesting selection. With age, beta diversity per million T cells declined roughly linearly, significantly by about 40.

Extraction of total RNA produced a minimum of 5 micrograms from each sample. With a J-beta primer mix and a sample-barcoded 5' primer, a second PCR ran 7 to 11 cycles. Samples each returned at least 2.5 million CDR3-containing paired-end reads. TCRdb used MiXCR to reprocess the 5' RACE reads, holding one entry per CDR3 protein. The sample consists of 1,100,000 or so distinct CDR3 sequences, around 45% of them appearing once. Of note for this clonotype: The antigen remains unidentified.

Sequenced: blood. The TCR originated in a woman aged 55-70 years in good health.

The CDR3 nucleotides are TGCAGTGCTGGGGAGTGGGATAGTACAGATACGCAGTATTTT. Translating gives CSAGEWDSTDTQYF. The chain is built from TRBV20-1 and TRBJ2-3; D is possibly TRBD2 (5 bases). The germline V gene has CDR1 DFQATT and CDR2 SNEGSKA (reference sequence). There are 14 residues in the CDR3. With 5 bases removed from V and 3 bases from J, the gap between germline ends came to 15 bases.